The sequence of this T cell receptor beta chain was determined in a study of blood T cells in healthy people across ages. Study-level background: T cells yielded about one barcoded beta molecule per two cells through template switching. Study outcomes and limitations: Among long-lived donors, naive CD4+ cells were more numerous and diversity higher than in aged donors. Unsorted PBMCs ruled out conclusive naive versus antigen-experienced comparison.

Combining a sample-barcoded 5' primer with a J-beta primer mix, a second PCR ran for about 7 to 11 cycles. TCRdb independently ran MiXCR on the 5' RACE reads; one entry per CDR3 protein. Among about 900,000 distinct CDR3 sequences listed, about 48% were seen once. As concerns this clonotype: Its antigen remains unknown.

The sample, approximately 11 milliliters of peripheral blood, was drawn from each donor. This TCR was recovered from a man aged 25-45 years in good health. The sample taken for sequencing was blood.

The CDR3 protein is CASSYPGQGIDTQYF. DNA for the CDR3: TGTGCCAGCAGCTACCCCGGGCAGGGGATAGATACGCAGTATTTT. The rearrangement links TRBV5-5 to TRBJ2-3, with D possibly matching TRBD1 (6 bases). Germline CDR1 SGHKS, CDR2 YYEKEE (reference sequence). The germline V and J ends were trimmed by 3 bases and 5 bases, with 16 bases remaining between them. The CDR3 contains 15 residues.